The rows below give T cell receptor beta chains drawn from one sample of a study of human T cells and chemical hapten exposure. MiXCR, run by TCRdb on the RACE reads, gives a single entry per CDR3 protein. This repertoire shows more than 250,000 distinct CDR3 sequences, 7.5% to 9% found once; its top ten account for roughly 1.2%. Sequences were derived from whole blood, sampled in connection with sensitization to the hapten diphenylcyclopropenone (DPC). The receptor source for this set is a man aged 18 to 29 with alopecia areata. Some clones in this sample may be carry-over from other donors' samples. The CDR3 runs from the conserved cysteine through the conserved F or W. Each record gives: clone size, V gene, D gene, J gene, CDR3 protein, CDR3 DNA. A D gene is named only where the DNA matches it firmly. Some rows have no size entry. The others give once, few or many, or a class for an expanded clone.

clone size: few; V gene: TRBV7-2; D gene: TRBD1; J gene: TRBJ2-1; CDR3 protein: CASSLKTVLGTVYNEQFF; CDR3 DNA: TGTGCCAGCAGCCTCAAGACCGTTTTAGGGACAGTCTACAATGAGCAGTTCTTC
clone size: many; V gene: TRBV20-1; D gene: -; J gene: TRBJ2-5; CDR3 protein: CSVMKPKETQYF; CDR3 DNA: TGCAGTGTTATGAAGCCTAAAGAGACCCAGTACTTC
clone size: few; V gene: TRBV5-1; D gene: TRBD1; J gene: TRBJ1-1; CDR3 protein: CASSGDREIGLNTEAFF; CDR3 DNA: TGCGCCAGCAGCGGGGACAGGGAGATCGGGCTGAACACTGAAGCTTTCTTT
clone size: few; V gene: TRBV27; D gene: TRBD2; J gene: TRBJ2-1; CDR3 protein: CASSPRALAGVVNEQFF; CDR3 DNA: TGTGCCAGCAGTCCCCGTGCACTAGCGGGGGTAGTTAATGAGCAGTTCTTC
clone size: many; V gene: TRBV29-1; D gene: -; J gene: TRBJ1-1; CDR3 protein: CSVKREPKNTEAFF; CDR3 DNA: TGCAGCGTTAAGCGGGAGCCCAAGAACACTGAAGCTTTCTTT
clone size: -; V gene: TRBV24-1; D gene: -; J gene: TRBJ1-5; CDR3 protein: CATSAQGYNQPQHF; CDR3 DNA: TGTGCCACCAGTGCCCAGGGGTACAATCAGCCCCAGCATTTT
clone size: -; V gene: TRBV3-1; D gene: -; J gene: TRBJ1-2; CDR3 protein: CASSQGSGPANYGYTF; CDR3 DNA: TGTGCCAGCAGCCAAGGTTCCGGACCCGCTAACTATGGCTACACCTTC
clone size: few; V gene: TRBV24-1; D gene: -; J gene: TRBJ2-3; CDR3 protein: CATSDLLDTQYF; CDR3 DNA: TGTGCCACCAGTGATTTATTGGATACGCAGTATTTT
clone size: few; V gene: TRBV12-3/TRBV12-4; D gene: TRBD2; J gene: TRBJ2-1; CDR3 protein: CATLAGGTHHPYNEQFF; CDR3 DNA: TGTGCCACCCTGGCCGGGGGGACTCACCACCCCTACAATGAGCAGTTCTTC
clone size: -; V gene: TRBV5-5; D gene: TRBD2; J gene: TRBJ2-7; CDR3 protein: CASSFSGKGGYADEQYF; CDR3 DNA: TGTGCCAGCAGCTTCTCTGGGAAGGGAGGGTATGCCGACGAGCAGTACTTC
clone size: few; V gene: TRBV20-1; D gene: -; J gene: TRBJ2-3; CDR3 protein: CSATGTAGTDTQYF; CDR3 DNA: TGCAGCGCAACCGGGACTGCAGGCACAGATACGCAGTATTTT
clone size: -; V gene: TRBV20-1; D gene: -; J gene: TRBJ2-7; CDR3 protein: CSADRRESYEQYF; CDR3 DNA: TGCAGTGCTGACCGCAGGGAATCCTACGAGCAGTACTTC
clone size: few; V gene: TRBV9; D gene: -; J gene: TRBJ1-6; CDR3 protein: CASFGASGYYNSPLHF; CDR3 DNA: TGTGCCAGCTTTGGGGCCTCGGGTTACTATAATTCACCCCTCCACTTT
clone size: -; V gene: TRBV5-1; D gene: -; J gene: TRBJ2-3; CDR3 protein: CASSLVRGTDSTDTQYF; CDR3 DNA: TGCGCCAGCAGCTTGGTAAGGGGGACGGATAGCACAGATACGCAGTATTTT
clone size: many; V gene: TRBV2; D gene: -; J gene: TRBJ1-4; CDR3 protein: CASTLFGEKLFF; CDR3 DNA: TGTGCCAGCACATTATTTGGGGAAAAACTGTTTTTT
clone size: few; V gene: TRBV6-5; D gene: -; J gene: TRBJ1-1; CDR3 protein: CASSPTEGFRTEAFF; CDR3 DNA: TGTGCCAGCAGTCCGACAGAAGGTTTCCGCACTGAAGCTTTCTTT
clone size: few; V gene: TRBV4-3; D gene: -; J gene: TRBJ2-2; CDR3 protein: CASSQVPPYTGELFF; CDR3 DNA: TGCGCCAGCAGCCAAGTCCCCCCTTACACCGGGGAGCTGTTTTTT
clone size: -; V gene: TRBV7-3; D gene: -; J gene: TRBJ2-2; CDR3 protein: CASSSQDPGELFF; CDR3 DNA: TGTGCCAGCAGCTCACAGGACCCCGGGGAGCTGTTTTTT